Listed below are T cell receptor beta chains from one sample, sequenced in a study of blood T cell repertoires in COVID-19. Assay used: immunoSEQ multiplex PCR; TCRdb lists only in-frame clones, some missing. The sample holds approximately 27,000 clones, approximately 88% seen once. Sample: peripheral blood. Receptor source: a woman aged 50 to 60 with active COVID-19. CDR3s include the opening cysteine and the closing phenylalanine or tryptophan. Fields, in order: J gene, D gene, clone size, V gene, CDR3 protein, CDR3 DNA. D genes are given only for firm matches. Only some rows state a clone size, as once, few, many or a class for expanded clones.

j_gene: TRBJ2-7; d_gene: TRBD2; abundance: -; v_gene: TRBV28; CDR3aa: CASSLSGNPYEQYF; CDR3nt: TGTGCCAGCAGTTTGAGCGGGAACCCCTACGAGCAGTACTTC
j_gene: TRBJ1-1; d_gene: -; abundance: -; v_gene: TRBV3-1/TRBV3-2; CDR3aa: CASSQEGWTEAFF; CDR3nt: TGTGCCAGCAGCCAGGAGGGTTGGACTGAAGCTTTCTTT
j_gene: TRBJ1-5; d_gene: -; abundance: -; v_gene: TRBV6-5; CDR3aa: CASTTGPGNQPQHF; CDR3nt: TGTGCCAGTACTACAGGGCCGGGCAATCAGCCCCAGCATTTT
j_gene: TRBJ2-1; d_gene: -; abundance: -; v_gene: TRBV2; CDR3aa: CASREDSTVDEQFF; CDR3nt: TGTGCCAGCAGGGAAGACTCCACGGTCGATGAGCAGTTCTTC
j_gene: TRBJ1-1; d_gene: TRBD1; abundance: -; v_gene: TRBV10-3; CDR3aa: CAISDGGDRASFEAFF; CDR3nt: TGTGCCATCAGTGATGGTGGGGACAGGGCGAGTTTCGAAGCTTTCTTT
j_gene: TRBJ1-2; d_gene: -; abundance: -; v_gene: TRBV5-5; CDR3aa: CASSLASGNGYTF; CDR3nt: TGTGCCAGCAGCTTGGCGTCCGGGAATGGCTACACCTTC
j_gene: TRBJ2-7; d_gene: -; abundance: -; v_gene: TRBV27; CDR3aa: CASSPRGHFYEQYF; CDR3nt: TGTGCCAGCAGCCCCAGAGGACACTTCTACGAGCAGTACTTC
j_gene: TRBJ2-3; d_gene: -; abundance: -; v_gene: TRBV2; CDR3aa: CASRPGADTQYF; CDR3nt: TGTGCCAGCAGGCCAGGGGCAGATACGCAGTATTTT
j_gene: TRBJ2-7; d_gene: TRBD2; abundance: -; v_gene: TRBV28; CDR3aa: CASSTSGRSDSKYF; CDR3nt: TGTGCCAGCAGTACTAGCGGGAGAAGTGACTCAAAGTACTTC
j_gene: TRBJ2-1; d_gene: TRBD2; abundance: -; v_gene: TRBV6-6; CDR3aa: CASSHSGRADYNEQFF; CDR3nt: TGTGCCAGCAGTCATAGCGGGAGGGCGGACTACAATGAGCAGTTCTTC
j_gene: TRBJ2-7; d_gene: -; abundance: few; v_gene: TRBV10-3; CDR3aa: CAISESVGLAVDEQYF; CDR3nt: TGTGCCATCAGTGAGTCAGTTGGGCTAGCTGTCGACGAGCAGTACTTC
j_gene: TRBJ1-1; d_gene: -; abundance: -; v_gene: TRBV18; CDR3aa: CASSRGRTNTEAFF; CDR3nt: TGTGCCAGCTCACGGGGCAGGACAAACACTGAAGCTTTCTTT
j_gene: TRBJ1-4; d_gene: TRBD1; abundance: -; v_gene: TRBV7-3; CDR3aa: CASSPRQGVVYKKLFF; CDR3nt: TGTGCCAGCAGCCCCCGACAGGGAGTAGTTTACAAAAAACTGTTTTTT
j_gene: TRBJ2-3; d_gene: TRBD2; abundance: -; v_gene: TRBV9; CDR3aa: CASSVVDLAADTQYF; CDR3nt: TGTGCCAGCAGCGTAGTTGATCTAGCGGCAGATACGCAGTATTTT
j_gene: TRBJ1-4; d_gene: -; abundance: -; v_gene: TRBV6-1; CDR3aa: CASSEDSSIVEKLFF; CDR3nt: TGTGCCAGCAGTGAGGACAGTTCCATCGTTGAAAAACTGTTTTTT
j_gene: TRBJ1-1; d_gene: TRBD1; abundance: -; v_gene: TRBV7-9; CDR3aa: CASSYDRGRGTEAFF; CDR3nt: TGTGCCAGCAGCTACGACAGGGGGCGCGGTACTGAAGCTTTCTTT
j_gene: TRBJ1-5; d_gene: -; abundance: -; v_gene: TRBV30; CDR3aa: CAWSLGGVDQPQHF; CDR3nt: TGTGCCTGGAGCCTCGGGGGTGTGGATCAGCCCCAGCATTTT
j_gene: TRBJ1-5; d_gene: -; abundance: once; v_gene: TRBV6-6; CDR3aa: CASSSVDRGGNQPQHF; CDR3nt: TGTGCCAGCAGTTCCGTGGACAGAGGAGGCAATCAGCCCCAGCATTTT
j_gene: TRBJ1-2; d_gene: TRBD1; abundance: -; v_gene: TRBV6-5; CDR3aa: CASSYPGQGCTF; CDR3nt: TGTGCCAGCAGTTACCCTGGACAGGGTTGCACCTTC
j_gene: TRBJ1-3; d_gene: -; abundance: -; v_gene: TRBV25-1; CDR3aa: CASSETLQDASGNTIYF; CDR3nt: TGTGCCAGCAGTGAAACGTTACAGGACGCTTCTGGAAACACCATATATTTT
j_gene: TRBJ1-2; d_gene: -; abundance: once; v_gene: TRBV11-2; CDR3aa: CASSHDRNYGYTF; CDR3nt: TGTGCCAGCAGTCACGACAGGAACTATGGCTACACCTTC
j_gene: TRBJ2-1; d_gene: -; abundance: few; v_gene: TRBV11-2; CDR3aa: CASSVGDSEQFF; CDR3nt: TGTGCCAGCAGCGTAGGAGATTCCGAGCAGTTCTTC